These T cell receptor beta chains were read from a single sample in a study of blood T cell repertoires in COVID-19. Method: immunoSEQ multiplex PCR; TCRdb's copy keeps in-frame clones and lacks some. The sample has 200,000 or so clones, roughly 89% seen once. The sequenced sample was PBMCs or T cells enriched from blood (not recorded which). Receptor source: a woman in her thirties or forties with acute COVID-19. The CDR3 runs from the conserved cysteine through the conserved F or W. D genes are given only for firm matches. Where a row states a size, it is once, few, many or the class of an expanded clone; other rows omit it.

abundance,d_gene,j_gene,v_gene,CDR3aa,CDR3nt
-,-,TRBJ2-3,TRBV12-3/TRBV12-4,CASSPEDRLGGYF,TGTGCCAGCAGCCCGGAGGACAGACTTGGGGGGTATTTT
-,TRBD2,TRBJ2-3,TRBV5-1,CASSLEGTSGSQDTQYF,TGCGCCAGCAGCTTGGAGGGGACTAGCGGGAGTCAAGATACGCAGTATTTT
-,-,TRBJ1-5,TRBV6-5,CARQGLRQPQHF,TGTGCCCGCCAGGGATTACGCCAGCCCCAGCATTTT
-,-,TRBJ1-4,TRBV11-2,CASSLSFPVSEKLFF,TGTGCCAGCAGCTTATCGTTCCCTGTGAGTGAAAAACTGTTTTTT
-,-,TRBJ2-7,TRBV30,CAWSVTLSGSSYEQYF,TGTGCCTGGAGTGTAACCCTGTCGGGGAGCTCCTACGAGCAGTACTTC
-,-,TRBJ2-3,TRBV7-6,CASSLGPAGSTDTQYF,TGTGCCAGCAGCTTAGGTCCGGCAGGTAGTACAGATACGCAGTATTTT
-,TRBD1,TRBJ1-4,TRBV28,CASSFQGADEKLFF,TGTGCCAGCAGTTTCCAGGGGGCTGATGAAAAACTGTTTTTT
-,TRBD1,TRBJ2-7,TRBV7-9,CASSLAGTGVFGPYEQYF,TGTGCCAGCAGCTTAGCAGGGACAGGGGTTTTCGGACCCTACGAGCAGTACTTC
many,-,TRBJ2-7,TRBV10-1,CASRPGLSRHEQYF,TGCGCCAGCAGGCCGGGACTCTCAAGGCACGAGCAGTACTTC
-,-,TRBJ1-1,TRBV2,CASRQDSNTEAFF,TGTGCCAGCAGACAGGATTCGAACACTGAAGCTTTCTTT
-,-,TRBJ2-3,TRBV5-1,CASSTDTSTDTQYF,TGCGCCAGCAGCACGGACACAAGCACAGATACGCAGTATTTT
-,TRBD1,TRBJ2-5,TRBV7-3,CASSLTGGAETQYF,TGTGCCAGCAGCTTAACAGGGGGCGCGGAGACCCAGTACTTC
-,-,TRBJ2-3,TRBV12-5,CASGWATGFSSTDTQYF,TGTGCTAGTGGTTGGGCGACAGGTTTCTCTAGCACAGATACGCAGTATTTT
-,TRBD2,TRBJ2-1,TRBV9,CASSVLAGGPLYEQFF,TGTGCCAGCAGCGTACTAGCGGGAGGGCCCTTGTATGAGCAGTTCTTC
once,-,TRBJ1-3,TRBV28,CASSRGGSGNTIYF,TGTGCCAGCAGCCGAGGGGGTTCTGGAAACACCATATATTTT
-,TRBD1,TRBJ1-1,TRBV6-5,CASTMTGVNTEAFF,TGTGCCAGCACCATGACAGGGGTGAACACTGAAGCTTTCTTT